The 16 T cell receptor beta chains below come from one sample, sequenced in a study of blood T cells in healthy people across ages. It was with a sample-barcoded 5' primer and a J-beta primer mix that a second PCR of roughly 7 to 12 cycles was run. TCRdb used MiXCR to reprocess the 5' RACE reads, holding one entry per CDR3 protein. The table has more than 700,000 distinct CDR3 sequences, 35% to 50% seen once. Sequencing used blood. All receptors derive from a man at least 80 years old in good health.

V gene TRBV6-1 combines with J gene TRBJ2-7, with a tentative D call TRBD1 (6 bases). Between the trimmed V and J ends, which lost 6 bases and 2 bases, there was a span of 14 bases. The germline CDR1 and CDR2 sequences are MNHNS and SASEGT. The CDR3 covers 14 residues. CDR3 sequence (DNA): TGTGCCAGCAGCTTTGAACAGGGTCCCTACGAGCAGTACTTC. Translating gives CASSFEQGPYEQYF.

CDR3 protein: CASSTQGELSYEQYF. In DNA form, the CDR3 reads TGCGCCAGCAGCACTCAGGGTGAACTCTCCTACGAGCAGTACTTC. The J gene is TRBJ2-7, the V gene TRBV4-3, with a possible D match to TRBD1 (5 bases). Germline V CDR1 and CDR2: LGHNA, YSLEER. The V end lost 5 bases, the J end lost 0 bases, and 14 bases lay between the germline ends. This CDR3 comprises 15 residues.

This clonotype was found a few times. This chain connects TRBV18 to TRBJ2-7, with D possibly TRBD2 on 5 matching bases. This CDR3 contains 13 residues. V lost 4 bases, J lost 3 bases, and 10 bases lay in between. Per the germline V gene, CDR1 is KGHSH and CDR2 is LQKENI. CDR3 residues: CASSRAGLYEQYF. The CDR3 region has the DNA TGTGCCAGCTCACGTGCAGGACTCTACGAGCAGTACTTC.

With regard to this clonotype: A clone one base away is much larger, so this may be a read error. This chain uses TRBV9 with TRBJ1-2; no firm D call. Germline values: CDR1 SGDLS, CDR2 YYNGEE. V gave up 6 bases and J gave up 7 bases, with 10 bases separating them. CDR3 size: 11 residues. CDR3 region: CASMGGTGYTF. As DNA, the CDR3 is TGTGCCAGCATGGGCGGAACTGGCTACACCTTC.

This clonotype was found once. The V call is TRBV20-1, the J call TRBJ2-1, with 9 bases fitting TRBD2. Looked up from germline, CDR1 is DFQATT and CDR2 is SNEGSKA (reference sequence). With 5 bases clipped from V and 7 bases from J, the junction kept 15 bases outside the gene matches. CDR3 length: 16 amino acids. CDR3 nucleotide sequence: TGCAGTGCTCTAAGGCGCCTAGCGGGGTCGACTAATGAGCAGTTCTTC. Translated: CSALRRLAGSTNEQFF.

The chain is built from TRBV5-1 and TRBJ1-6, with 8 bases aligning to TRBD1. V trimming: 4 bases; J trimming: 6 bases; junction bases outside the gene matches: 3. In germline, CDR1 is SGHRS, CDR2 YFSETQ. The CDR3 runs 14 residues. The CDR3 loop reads CASSTGQANSPLHF. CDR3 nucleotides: TGCGCCAGCAGCACGGGACAGGCTAATTCACCCCTCCACTTT.

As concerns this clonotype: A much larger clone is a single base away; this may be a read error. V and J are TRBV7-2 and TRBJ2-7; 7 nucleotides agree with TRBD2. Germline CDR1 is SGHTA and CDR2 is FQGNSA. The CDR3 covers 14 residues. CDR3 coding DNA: TGTGTCAGCAGCATAACTAGCGCCTCCTACGAGCAGTACTTC. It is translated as CVSSITSASYEQYF. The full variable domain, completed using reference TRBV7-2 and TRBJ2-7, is GAGVSQSPSNKVTEKGKDVELRCDPISGHTALYWYRQSLGQGLEFLIYFQGNSAPDKSGLPSDRFSAERTGGSVSTLTIQRTQQEDSAVYLCVSSITSASYEQYFGPGTRLTVT.

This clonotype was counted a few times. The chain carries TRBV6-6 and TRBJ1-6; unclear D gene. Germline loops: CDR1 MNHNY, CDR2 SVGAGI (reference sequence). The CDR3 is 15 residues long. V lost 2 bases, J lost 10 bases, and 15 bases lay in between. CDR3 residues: CASSYESGLSSPLHF. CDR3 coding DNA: TGTGCCAGCAGTTACGAGTCGGGTCTGAGCTCACCCCTCCACTTT.

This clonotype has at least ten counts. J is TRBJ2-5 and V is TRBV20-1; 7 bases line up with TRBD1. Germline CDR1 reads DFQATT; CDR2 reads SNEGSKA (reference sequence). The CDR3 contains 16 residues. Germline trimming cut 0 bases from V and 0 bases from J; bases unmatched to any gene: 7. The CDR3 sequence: CSARDRRGIYQETQYF. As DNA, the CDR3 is TGCAGTGCTAGAGATCGCAGGGGGATTTACCAAGAGACCCAGTACTTC.

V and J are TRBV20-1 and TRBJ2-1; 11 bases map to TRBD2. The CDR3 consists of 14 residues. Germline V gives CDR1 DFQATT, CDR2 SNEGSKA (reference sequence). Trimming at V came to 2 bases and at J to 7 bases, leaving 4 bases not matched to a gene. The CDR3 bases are TGCAGTGCTAGACTAGCGGGAGGAGTAAATGAGCAGTTCTTC. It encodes CSARLAGGVNEQFF.

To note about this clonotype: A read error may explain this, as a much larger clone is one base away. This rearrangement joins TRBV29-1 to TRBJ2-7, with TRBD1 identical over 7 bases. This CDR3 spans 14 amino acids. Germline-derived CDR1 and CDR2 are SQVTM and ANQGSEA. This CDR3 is CNTTGDSQLGRQYF. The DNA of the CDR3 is TGCAACACCACCGGGGACAGCCAGCTTGGTAGGCAGTACTTC.

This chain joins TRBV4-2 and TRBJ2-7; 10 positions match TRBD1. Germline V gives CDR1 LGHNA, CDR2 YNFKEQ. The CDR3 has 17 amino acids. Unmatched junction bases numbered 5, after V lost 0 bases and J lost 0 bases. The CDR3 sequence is CASSQEGQGDSSYEQYF. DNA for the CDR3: TGTGCCAGCAGCCAAGAAGGACAGGGGGACAGCTCCTACGAGCAGTACTTC.

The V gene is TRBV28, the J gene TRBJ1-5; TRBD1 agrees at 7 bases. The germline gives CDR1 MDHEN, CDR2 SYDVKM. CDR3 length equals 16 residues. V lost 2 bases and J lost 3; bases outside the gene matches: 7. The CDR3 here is CASSLSLGQNNQPQHF. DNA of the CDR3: TGTGCCAGCAGTTTAAGCCTGGGACAGAACAATCAGCCCCAGCATTTT.

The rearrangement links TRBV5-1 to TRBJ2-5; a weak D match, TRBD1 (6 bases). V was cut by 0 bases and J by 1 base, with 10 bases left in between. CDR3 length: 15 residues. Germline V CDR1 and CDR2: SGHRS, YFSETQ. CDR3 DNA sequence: TGCGCCAGCAGCTTGGATACAGGGTTCCAAGAGACCCAGTACTTC. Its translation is CASSLDTGFQETQYF.

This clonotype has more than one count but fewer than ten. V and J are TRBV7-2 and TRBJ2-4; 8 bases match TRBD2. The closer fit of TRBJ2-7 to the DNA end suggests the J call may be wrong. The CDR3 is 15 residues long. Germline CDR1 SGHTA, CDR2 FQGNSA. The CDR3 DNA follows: TGTGCCAGCTCGATGACGGGAGGGGATTTATACGAGCAGTACTTC. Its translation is CASSMTGGDLYEQYF.

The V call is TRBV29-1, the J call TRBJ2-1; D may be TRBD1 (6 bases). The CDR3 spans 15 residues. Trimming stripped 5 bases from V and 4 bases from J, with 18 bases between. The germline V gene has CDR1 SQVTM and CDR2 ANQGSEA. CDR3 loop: CSVPTDARGYNEQFF. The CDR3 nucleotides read TGCAGCGTTCCGACGGACGCTAGGGGGTACAATGAGCAGTTCTTC.